This T cell receptor (beta chain) was sequenced for a study of metastatic and nonmetastatic thyroid tumors. Germline values: CDR1 MGHRA, CDR2 YSYEKL. There are 14 residues in the CDR3. With 6 bases removed from V and 2 bases from J, the gap between germline ends came to 8 bases. At least ten counts were recorded for this clone. TCRdb re-called the PCR reads through MiXCR. Of some 15,000 clones listed, roughly 13% are singletons. Nobody among the patients had been given any treatment before thyroid surgery. The sample comprised blood. This receptor was identified in a female donor with papillary thyroid cancer or a benign thyroid nodule (not recorded which). Some clones in this sample may be carry-over from other donors' samples. The chain combines TRBV4-1 with TRBJ2-6; D is undetermined. CDR3 sequence reads: CASRSNPGANVLTF. CDR3 DNA sequence: TGCGCCAGCAGATCAAACCCTGGGGCCAACGTCCTGACTTTC.